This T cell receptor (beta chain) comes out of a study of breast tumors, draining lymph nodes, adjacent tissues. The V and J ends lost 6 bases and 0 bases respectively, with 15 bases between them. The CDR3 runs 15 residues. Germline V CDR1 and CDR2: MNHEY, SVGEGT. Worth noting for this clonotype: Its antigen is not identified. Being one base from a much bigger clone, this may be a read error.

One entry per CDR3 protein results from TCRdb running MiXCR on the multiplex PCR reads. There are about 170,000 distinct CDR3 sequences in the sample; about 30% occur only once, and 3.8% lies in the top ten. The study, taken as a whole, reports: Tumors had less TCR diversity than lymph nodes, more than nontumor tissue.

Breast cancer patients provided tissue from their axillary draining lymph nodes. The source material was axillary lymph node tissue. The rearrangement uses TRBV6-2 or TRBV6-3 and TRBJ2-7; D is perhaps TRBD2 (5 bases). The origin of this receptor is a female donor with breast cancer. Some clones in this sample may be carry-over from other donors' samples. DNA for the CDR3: TGTGCCAGCAGCAACGCCCCCGGGAACTCCTACGAGCAGTACTTC. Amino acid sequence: CASSNAPGNSYEQYF.